Here is one TCR beta chain with its context. The antigen is not known. These data come from a study of OX40 agonist ivuxolimab in advanced cancers. Broader study findings: Averaging showed that CD8+ T cells had more expanded clones than CD4+ did.

Germline trimming cut 2 bases from V and 6 bases from J; bases unmatched to any gene: 3. This CDR3 comprises 15 residues. Germline CDR1 is KGHSH and CDR2 is LQKENI. Assay: immunoSEQ multiplex PCR; the TCRdb copy retains only in-frame clones and omits some. The sample lists tens of thousands of clones; approximately 92% were seen once. Specimen: CD4+ or CD8+ T cells sorted from blood, collected in a trial of the OX40 agonist ivuxolimab. The V gene is TRBV18, the J gene TRBJ1-4; 10 bases are a match to TRBD1. This TCR was sampled from an adult with an advanced solid tumor such as melanoma, head and neck, liver or kidney cancer. CDR3 amino acids: CASSPTGTGDEKLFF. The CDR3 DNA reads as TGTGCCAGCTCACCAACCGGGACAGGGGATGAAAAACTGTTTTTT.